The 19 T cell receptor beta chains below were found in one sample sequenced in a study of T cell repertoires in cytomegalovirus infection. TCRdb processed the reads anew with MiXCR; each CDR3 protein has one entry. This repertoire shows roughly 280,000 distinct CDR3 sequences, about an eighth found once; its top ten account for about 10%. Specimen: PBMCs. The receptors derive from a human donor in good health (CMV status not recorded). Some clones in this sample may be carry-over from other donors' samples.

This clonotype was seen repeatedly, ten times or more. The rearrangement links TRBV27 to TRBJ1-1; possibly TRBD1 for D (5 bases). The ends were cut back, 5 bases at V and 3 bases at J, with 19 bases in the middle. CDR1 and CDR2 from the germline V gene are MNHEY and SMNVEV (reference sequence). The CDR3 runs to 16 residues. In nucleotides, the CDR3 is TGTGCCAGCAGTCTCCTAGGGGACCCTAGTGACACTGAAGCTTTCTTT. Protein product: CASSLLGDPSDTEAFF.

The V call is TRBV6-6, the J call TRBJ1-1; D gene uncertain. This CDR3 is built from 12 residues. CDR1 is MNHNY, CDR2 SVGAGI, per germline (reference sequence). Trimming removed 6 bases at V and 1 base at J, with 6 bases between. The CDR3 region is CASSSKNTEAFF. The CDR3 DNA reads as TGTGCCAGCAGCTCCAAGAACACTGAAGCTTTCTTT.

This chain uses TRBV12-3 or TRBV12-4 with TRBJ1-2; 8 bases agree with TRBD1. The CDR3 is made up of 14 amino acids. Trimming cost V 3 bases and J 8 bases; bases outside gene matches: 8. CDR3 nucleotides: TGTGCCAGCAGTTTCCAGGGGGCGCGAGGAGGCTACACCTTC. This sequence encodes CASSFQGARGGYTF.

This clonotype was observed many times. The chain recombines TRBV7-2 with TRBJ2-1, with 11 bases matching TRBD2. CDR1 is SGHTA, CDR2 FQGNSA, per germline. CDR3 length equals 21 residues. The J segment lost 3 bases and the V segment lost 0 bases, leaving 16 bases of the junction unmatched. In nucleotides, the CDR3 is TGTGCCAGCAGCTTAGCCCTAGAGGGACTAGCGGCCGATTGGTTCTACAATGAGCAGTTCTTC. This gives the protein CASSLALEGLAADWFYNEQFF.

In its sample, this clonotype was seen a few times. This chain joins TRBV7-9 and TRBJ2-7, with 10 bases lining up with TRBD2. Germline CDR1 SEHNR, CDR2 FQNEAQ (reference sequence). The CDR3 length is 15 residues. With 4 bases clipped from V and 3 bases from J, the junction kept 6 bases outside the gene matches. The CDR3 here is CASSSHSGGIYEQYF. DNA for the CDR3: TGTGCCAGCAGCTCTCATAGCGGGGGGATCTACGAGCAGTACTTC. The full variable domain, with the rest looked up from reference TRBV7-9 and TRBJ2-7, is DTGVSQNPRHKITKRGQNVTFRCDPISEHNRLYWYRQTLGQGPEFLTYFQNEAQLEKSRLLSDRFSAERPKGSFSTLEIQRTEQGDSAMYLCASSSHSGGIYEQYFGPGTRLTVT.

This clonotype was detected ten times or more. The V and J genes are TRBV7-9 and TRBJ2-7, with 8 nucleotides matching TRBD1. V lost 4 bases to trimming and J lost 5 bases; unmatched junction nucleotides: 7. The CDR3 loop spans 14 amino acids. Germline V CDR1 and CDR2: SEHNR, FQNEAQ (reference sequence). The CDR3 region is CASSYSQGANEQYF. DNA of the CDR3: TGTGCCAGCAGCTATTCGCAGGGGGCCAACGAGCAGTACTTC.

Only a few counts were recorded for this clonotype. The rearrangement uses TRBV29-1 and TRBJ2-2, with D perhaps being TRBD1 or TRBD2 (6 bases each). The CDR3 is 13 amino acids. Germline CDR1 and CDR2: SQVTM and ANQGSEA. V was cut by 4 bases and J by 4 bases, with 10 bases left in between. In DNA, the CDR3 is TGCAGCGTTGTTAAGGGGGGCACCGGGGAGCTGTTTTTT. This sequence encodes CSVVKGGTGELFF.

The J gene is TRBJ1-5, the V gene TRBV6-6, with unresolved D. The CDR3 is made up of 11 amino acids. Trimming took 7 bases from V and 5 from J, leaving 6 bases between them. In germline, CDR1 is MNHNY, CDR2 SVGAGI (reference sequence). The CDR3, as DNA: TGTGCCAGCATCACTTATCAGCCCCAGCATTTT. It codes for CASITYQPQHF.

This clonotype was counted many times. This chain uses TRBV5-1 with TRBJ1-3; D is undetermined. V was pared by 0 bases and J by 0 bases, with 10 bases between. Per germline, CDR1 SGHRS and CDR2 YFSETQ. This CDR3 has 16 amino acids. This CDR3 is CASSLDSIGSGNTIYF. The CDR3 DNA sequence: TGCGCCAGCAGCTTGGATTCAATAGGCTCTGGAAACACCATATATTTT.

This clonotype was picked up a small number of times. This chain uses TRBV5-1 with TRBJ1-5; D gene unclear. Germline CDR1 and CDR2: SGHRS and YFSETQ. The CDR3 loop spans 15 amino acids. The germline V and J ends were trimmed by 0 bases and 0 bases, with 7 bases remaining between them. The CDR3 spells CASSLEGISNQPQHF. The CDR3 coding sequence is TGCGCCAGCAGCTTGGAAGGGATTAGCAATCAGCCCCAGCATTTT.

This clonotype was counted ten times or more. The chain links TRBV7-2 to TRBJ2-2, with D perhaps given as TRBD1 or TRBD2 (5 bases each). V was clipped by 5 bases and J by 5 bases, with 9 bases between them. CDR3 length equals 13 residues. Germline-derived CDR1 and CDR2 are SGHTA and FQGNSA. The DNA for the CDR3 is TGTGCCAGCAGCCCGGGGCCTACCGGGGAGCTGTTTTTT. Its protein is CASSPGPTGELFF.

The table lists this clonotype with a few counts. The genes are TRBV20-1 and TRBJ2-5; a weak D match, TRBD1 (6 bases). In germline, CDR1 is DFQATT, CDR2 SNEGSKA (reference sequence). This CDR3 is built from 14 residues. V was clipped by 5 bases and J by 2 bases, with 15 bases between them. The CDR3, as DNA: TGCAGTGCTTCGGGTTGGGACACACAAGAGACCCAGTACTTC. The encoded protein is CSASGWDTQETQYF.

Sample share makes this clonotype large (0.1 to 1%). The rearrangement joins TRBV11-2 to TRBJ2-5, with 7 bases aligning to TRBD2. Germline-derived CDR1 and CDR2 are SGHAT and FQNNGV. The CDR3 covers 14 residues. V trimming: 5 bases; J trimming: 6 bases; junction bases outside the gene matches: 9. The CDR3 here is CASSLSGGGQTQYF. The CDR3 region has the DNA TGTGCCAGCAGCCTATCCGGCGGGGGTCAGACCCAGTACTTC.

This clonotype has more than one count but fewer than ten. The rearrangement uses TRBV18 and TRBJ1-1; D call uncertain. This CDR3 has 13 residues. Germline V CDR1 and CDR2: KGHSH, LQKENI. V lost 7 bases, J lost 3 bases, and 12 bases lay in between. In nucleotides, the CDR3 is TGTGCCAGCTTTCGGAGCCGGGACACTGAAGCTTTCTTT. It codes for CASFRSRDTEAFF.

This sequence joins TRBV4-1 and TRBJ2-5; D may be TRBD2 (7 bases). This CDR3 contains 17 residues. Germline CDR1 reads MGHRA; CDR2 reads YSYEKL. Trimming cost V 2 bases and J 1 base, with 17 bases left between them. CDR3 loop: CASSQREGDLIQETQYF. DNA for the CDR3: TGCGCCAGCAGCCAAAGGGAGGGGGACTTAATCCAAGAGACCCAGTACTTC.

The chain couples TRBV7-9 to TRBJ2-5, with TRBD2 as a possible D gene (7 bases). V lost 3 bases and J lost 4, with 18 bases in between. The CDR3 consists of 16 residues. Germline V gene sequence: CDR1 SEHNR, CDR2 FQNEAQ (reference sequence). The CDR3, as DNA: TGTGCCAGCAGCTTTGTGGCGGGGGCAGGTCGAGAGACCCAGTACTTC. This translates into CASSFVAGAGRETQYF. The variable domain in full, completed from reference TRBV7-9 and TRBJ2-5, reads DTGVSQNPRHKITKRGQNVTFRCDPISEHNRLYWYRQTLGQGPEFLTYFQNEAQLEKSRLLSDRFSAERPKGSFSTLEIQRTEQGDSAMYLCASSFVAGAGRETQYFGPGTRLLVL.

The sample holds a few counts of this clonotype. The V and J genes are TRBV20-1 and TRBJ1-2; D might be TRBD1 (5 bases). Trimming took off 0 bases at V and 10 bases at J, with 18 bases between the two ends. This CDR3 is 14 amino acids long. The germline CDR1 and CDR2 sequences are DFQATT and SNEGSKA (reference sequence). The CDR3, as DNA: TGCAGTGCTAGAGATAAGGACAAGACCCCTTACTACACCTTC. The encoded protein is CSARDKDKTPYYTF.

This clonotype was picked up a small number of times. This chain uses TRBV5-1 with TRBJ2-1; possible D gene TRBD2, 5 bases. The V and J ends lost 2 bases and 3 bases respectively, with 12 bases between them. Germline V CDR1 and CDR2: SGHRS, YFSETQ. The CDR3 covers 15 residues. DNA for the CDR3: TGCGCCAGCAGCTTCGGCGAGGGCCTCTACAATGAGCAGTTCTTC. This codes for CASSFGEGLYNEQFF.

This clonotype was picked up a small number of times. CDR3 sequence reads: CASSWGDGADTEAFF. Here the CDR3 DNA reads TGCGCCAGCAGCTGGGGCGACGGCGCTGACACTGAAGCTTTCTTT. This chain connects TRBV5-1 to TRBJ1-1; D is possibly TRBD1 (5 bases). This CDR3 comprises 15 residues. Trimming cost V 3 bases and J 3 bases, with 15 bases left between them. CDR1 is SGHRS and CDR2 is YFSETQ in the germline V gene.